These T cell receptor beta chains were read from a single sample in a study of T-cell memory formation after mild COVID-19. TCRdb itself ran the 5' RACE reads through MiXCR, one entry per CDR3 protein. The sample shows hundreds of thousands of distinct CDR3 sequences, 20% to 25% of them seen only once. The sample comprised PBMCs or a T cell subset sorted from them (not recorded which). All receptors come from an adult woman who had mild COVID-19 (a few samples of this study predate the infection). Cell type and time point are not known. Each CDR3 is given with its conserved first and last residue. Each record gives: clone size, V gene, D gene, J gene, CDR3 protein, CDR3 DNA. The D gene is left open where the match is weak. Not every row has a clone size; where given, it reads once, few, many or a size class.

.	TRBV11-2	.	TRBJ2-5	CASSLDLGGPLTQETQYF	TGTGCCAGCAGCTTAGATCTTGGGGGCCCCCTCACCCAAGAGACCCAGTACTTC
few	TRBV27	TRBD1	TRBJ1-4	CATKIGQGGEKLFF	TGTGCCACAAAGATCGGACAGGGCGGTGAAAAACTGTTTTTT
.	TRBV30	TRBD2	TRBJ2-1	CAWTAGEPYNEQFF	TGTGCCTGGACCGCGGGGGAGCCCTACAATGAGCAGTTCTTC
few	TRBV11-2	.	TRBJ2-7	CASSEVGYEQYF	TGTGCCAGCAGCGAGGTGGGGTACGAGCAGTACTTC
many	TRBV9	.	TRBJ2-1	CASSVGRHLNNEQFF	TGTGCCAGCAGCGTAGGGCGGCACCTAAACAATGAGCAGTTCTTC
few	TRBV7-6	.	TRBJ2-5	CASSPQGRQETQYF	TGTGCCAGCAGCCCACAGGGACGCCAAGAGACCCAGTACTTC
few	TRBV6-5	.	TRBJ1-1	CASNLGGMNTEAFF	TGTGCCAGCAATCTCGGGGGCATGAACACTGAAGCTTTCTTT
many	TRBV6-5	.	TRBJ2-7	CASSYLGAYEQYF	TGTGCCAGCAGTTACTTGGGGGCCTACGAGCAGTACTTC
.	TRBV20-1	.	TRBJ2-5	CSCPFFETQYF	TGCAGTTGCCCTTTTTTCGAGACCCAGTACTTC
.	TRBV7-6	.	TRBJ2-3	CASSLAQGIFTDTQYF	TGTGCCAGCAGCTTAGCGCAGGGAATTTTCACAGATACGCAGTATTTT
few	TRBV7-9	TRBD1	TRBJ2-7	CASSSTGGMSYEQYF	TGTGCCAGCAGTTCAACAGGGGGAATGTCCTACGAGCAGTACTTC
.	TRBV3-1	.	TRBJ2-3	CASSHGTSTDTQYF	TGTGCCAGCAGCCATGGGACTAGCACAGATACGCAGTATTTT
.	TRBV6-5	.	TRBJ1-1	CASSWIAPMNTEAFF	TGTGCCAGCAGTTGGATAGCCCCGATGAACACTGAAGCTTTCTTT
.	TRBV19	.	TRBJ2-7	CASSIVTGREQYF	TGTGCCAGTAGTATAGTAACAGGGCGCGAGCAGTACTTC
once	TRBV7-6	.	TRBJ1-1	CASSLVGVENTEALF	TGTGCCAGCAGCTTAGTCGGGGTGGAGAACACTGAAGCTTTATTT
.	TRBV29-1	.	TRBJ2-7	CSEGNSGGLGRYEQYF	TGCAGCGAAGGGAACTCCGGGGGGCTAGGACGTTACGAGCAGTACTTC
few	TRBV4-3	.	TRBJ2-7	CASSSAVAVVDEQYF	TGCGCCAGCAGCTCCGCGGTAGCGGTTGTGGACGAGCAGTACTTC
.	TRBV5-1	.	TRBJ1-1	CASREAANTEAFF	TGCGCCAGCAGGGAGGCAGCGAACACTGAAGCTTTCTTT
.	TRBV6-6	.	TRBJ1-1	CASSRQSKNTEAFF	TGTGCCAGCAGTCGACAGTCGAAGAACACTGAAGCTTTCTTT
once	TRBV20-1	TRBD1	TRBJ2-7	CSAPRTGNGEQYF	TGCAGTGCCCCTAGGACAGGGAATGGCGAGCAGTACTTC
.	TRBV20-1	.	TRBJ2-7	CSARDPQQKYEQYF	TGCAGTGCTAGAGACCCCCAACAGAAGTACGAGCAGTACTTC
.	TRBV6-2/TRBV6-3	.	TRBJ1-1	CASSYGALGLSEAFF	TGTGCCAGCAGTTACGGGGCATTGGGCCTCTCTGAAGCTTTCTTT
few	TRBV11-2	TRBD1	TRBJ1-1	CASSLDRAKDREAFF	TGTGCCAGCAGCTTAGATCGAGCCAAGGACAGGGAAGCTTTCTTT
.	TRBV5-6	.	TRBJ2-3	CASSLAQDFTDTQYF	TGTGCCAGCAGCTTGGCACAGGATTTCACAGATACGCAGTATTTT
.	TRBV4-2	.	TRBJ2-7	CASSHVGPGEQYF	TGTGCCAGCAGCCACGTCGGCCCCGGTGAGCAGTACTTC
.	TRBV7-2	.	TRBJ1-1	CASTQSTNTEAFF	TGTGCCAGCACGCAATCAACGAACACTGAAGCTTTCTTT
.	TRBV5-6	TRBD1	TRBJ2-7	CASSTGQAAYEQYF	TGTGCCAGCAGCACCGGACAGGCCGCCTACGAGCAGTACTTC
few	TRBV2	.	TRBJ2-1	CASSVGLGEAGEQFF	TGTGCCAGCAGTGTGGGACTGGGAGAGGCGGGAGAGCAGTTCTTC
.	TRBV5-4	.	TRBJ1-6	CASSHVGTDSPLHF	TGTGCCAGCAGCCACGTTGGCACCGATTCACCCCTCCACTTT
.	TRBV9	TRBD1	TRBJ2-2	CASSLGQGADGELFF	TGTGCCAGCAGCCTGGGACAGGGGGCTGACGGGGAGCTGTTTTTT
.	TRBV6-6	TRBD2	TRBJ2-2	CASSDLAGRNTGELFF	TGTGCCAGCAGTGACCTAGCGGGCAGGAACACCGGGGAGCTGTTTTTT
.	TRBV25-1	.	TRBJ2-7	CASSAPALPYEQYF	TGTGCCAGCAGCGCCCCAGCTCTCCCCTACGAGCAGTACTTC
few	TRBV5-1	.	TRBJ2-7	CASSLAQGGYEQYF	TGCGCCAGCAGCTTGGCTCAGGGGGGCTACGAGCAGTACTTC
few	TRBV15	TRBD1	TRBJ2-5	CATLLRGTGPQETQYF	TGTGCCACCCTCCTCAGGGGGACCGGGCCCCAAGAGACCCAGTACTTC
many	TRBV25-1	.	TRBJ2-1	CASSEGGQDYNEQFF	TGTGCCAGCAGTGAGGGAGGACAGGACTACAATGAGCAGTTCTTC
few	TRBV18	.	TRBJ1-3	CASSPPVGTESGNTIYF	TGTGCCAGCTCACCACCGGTTGGGACTGAGAGTGGAAACACCATATATTTT
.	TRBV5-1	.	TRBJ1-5	CASSLGEEQPQHF	TGCGCCAGCAGCCTTGGGGAGGAGCAGCCCCAGCATTTT
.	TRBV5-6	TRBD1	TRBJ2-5	CASSFLGQQETQYF	TGTGCCAGCAGCTTCCTGGGACAGCAAGAGACCCAGTACTTC
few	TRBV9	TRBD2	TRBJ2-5	CARAGELPETQYF	TGTGCTCGAGCGGGGGAACTCCCCGAGACCCAGTACTTC